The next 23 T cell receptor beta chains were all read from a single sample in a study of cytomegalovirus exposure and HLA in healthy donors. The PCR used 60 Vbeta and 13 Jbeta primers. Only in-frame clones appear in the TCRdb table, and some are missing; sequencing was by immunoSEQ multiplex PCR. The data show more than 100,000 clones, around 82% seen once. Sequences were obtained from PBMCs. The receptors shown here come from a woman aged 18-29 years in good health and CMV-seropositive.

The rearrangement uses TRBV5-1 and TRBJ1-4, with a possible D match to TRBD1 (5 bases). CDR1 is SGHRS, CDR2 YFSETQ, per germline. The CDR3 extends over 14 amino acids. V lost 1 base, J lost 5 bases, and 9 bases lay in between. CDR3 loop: CASSLQGSNEKLFF. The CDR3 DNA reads TGCGCCAGCAGCTTGCAGGGTAGCAATGAAAAACTGTTTTTT.

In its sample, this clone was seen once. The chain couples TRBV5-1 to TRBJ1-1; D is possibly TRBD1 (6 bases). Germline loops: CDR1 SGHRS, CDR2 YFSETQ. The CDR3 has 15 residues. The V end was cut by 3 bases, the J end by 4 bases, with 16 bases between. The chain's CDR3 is CASSSGTLYFTEAFF. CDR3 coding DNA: TGCGCCAGCAGCTCCGGGACACTCTATTTCACTGAAGCTTTCTTT. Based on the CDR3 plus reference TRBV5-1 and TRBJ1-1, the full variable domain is KAGVTQTPRYLIKTRGQQVTLSCSPISGHRSVSWYQQTPGQGLQFLFEYFSETQRNKGNFPGRFSGRQFSNSRSEMNVSTLELGDSALYLCASSSGTLYFTEAFFGQGTRLTVV.

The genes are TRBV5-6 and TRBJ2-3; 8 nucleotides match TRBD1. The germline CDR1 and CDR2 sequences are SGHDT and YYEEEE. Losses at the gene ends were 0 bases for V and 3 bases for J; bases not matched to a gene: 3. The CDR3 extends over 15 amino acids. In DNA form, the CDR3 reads TGTGCCAGCAGCTTGGTTGGACAGGGTACAGATACGCAGTATTTT. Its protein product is CASSLVGQGTDTQYF. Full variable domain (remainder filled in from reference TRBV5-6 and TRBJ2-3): DAGVTQSPTHLIKTRGQQVTLRCSPKSGHDTVSWYQQALGQGPQFIFQYYEEEERQRGNFPDRFSGHQFPNYSSELNVNALLLGDSALYLCASSLVGQGTDTQYFGPGTRLTVL.

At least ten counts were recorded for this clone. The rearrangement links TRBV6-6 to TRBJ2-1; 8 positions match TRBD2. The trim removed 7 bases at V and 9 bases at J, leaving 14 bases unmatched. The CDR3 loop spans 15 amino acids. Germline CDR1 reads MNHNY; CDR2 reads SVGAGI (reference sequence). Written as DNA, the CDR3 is TGTGCCAGCAATTCACCGGGTCAGCGGGAGTTTGAGCAGTTCTTC. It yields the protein CASNSPGQREFEQFF.

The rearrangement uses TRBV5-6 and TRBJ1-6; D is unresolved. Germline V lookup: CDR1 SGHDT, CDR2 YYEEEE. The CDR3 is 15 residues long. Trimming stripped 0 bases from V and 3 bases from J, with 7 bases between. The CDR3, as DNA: TGTGCCAGCAGCTTGGTGGGCAACTATAATTCACCCCTCCACTTT. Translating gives CASSLVGNYNSPLHF.

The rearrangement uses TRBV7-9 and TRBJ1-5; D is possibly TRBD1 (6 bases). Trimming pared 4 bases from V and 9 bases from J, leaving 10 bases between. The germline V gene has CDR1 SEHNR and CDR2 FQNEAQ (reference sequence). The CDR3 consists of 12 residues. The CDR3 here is CASSSPGAPQHF. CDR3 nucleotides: TGTGCCAGCAGCTCGCCAGGGGCGCCCCAGCATTTT.

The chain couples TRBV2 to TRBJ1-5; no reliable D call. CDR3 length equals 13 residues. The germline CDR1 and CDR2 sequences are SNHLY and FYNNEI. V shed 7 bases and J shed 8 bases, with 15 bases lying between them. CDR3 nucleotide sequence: TGTGCCAGCAAGGCCCCGGTAGCCGAGCCCCAGCATTTT. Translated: CASKAPVAEPQHF. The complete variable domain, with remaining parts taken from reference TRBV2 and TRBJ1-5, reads EPEVTQTPSHQVTQMGQEVILRCVPISNHLYFYWYRQILGQKVEFLVSFYNNEISEKSEIFDDQFSVERPDGSNFTLKIRSTKLEDSAMYFCASKAPVAEPQHFGDGTRLSIL.

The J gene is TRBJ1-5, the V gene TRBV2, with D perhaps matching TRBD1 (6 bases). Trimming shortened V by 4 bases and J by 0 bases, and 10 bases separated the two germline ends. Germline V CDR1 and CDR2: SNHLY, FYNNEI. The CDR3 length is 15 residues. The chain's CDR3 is CASSVGTNSNQPQHF. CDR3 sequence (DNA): TGTGCCAGCAGTGTAGGGACAAATAGCAATCAGCCCCAGCATTTT.

CDR3 in amino acids: CAWSVRGVRWTGELFF. The CDR3 region has the DNA TGTGCCTGGAGTGTACGCGGAGTGAGATGGACCGGGGAGCTGTTTTTT. The chain has TRBV30 and TRBJ2-2; D is uncertain. The CDR3 consists of 16 residues. V lost 0 bases, J lost 5 bases, and 16 bases lay in between. CDR1 and CDR2 (germline): GTSNPN, SVGIG (reference sequence).

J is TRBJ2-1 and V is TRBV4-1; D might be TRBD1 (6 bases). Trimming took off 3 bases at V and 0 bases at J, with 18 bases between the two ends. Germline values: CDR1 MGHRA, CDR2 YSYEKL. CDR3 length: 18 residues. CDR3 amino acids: CASSQHPLRGSSYNEQFF. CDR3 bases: TGCGCCAGCAGCCAGCATCCACTTAGGGGGAGCTCCTACAATGAGCAGTTCTTC.

CDR3 residues: CASSLAREHTQYF. CDR3 coding DNA: TGTGCCAGCAGCTTAGCGCGTGAACATACGCAGTATTTT. The chain uses TRBV7-6 and TRBJ2-3; D is undetermined. Germline V gene data show CDR1 as SGHVS and CDR2 as FNYEAQ. The CDR3 spans 13 residues. Trimming removed 0 bases at V and 7 bases at J, with 8 bases between.

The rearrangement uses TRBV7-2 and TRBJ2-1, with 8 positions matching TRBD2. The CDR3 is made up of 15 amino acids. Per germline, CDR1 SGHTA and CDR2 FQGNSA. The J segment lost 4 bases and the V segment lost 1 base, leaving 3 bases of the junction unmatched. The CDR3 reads CASSLGAGAYNEQFF. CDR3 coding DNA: TGTGCCAGCAGCTTAGGAGCGGGGGCTTACAATGAGCAGTTCTTC.

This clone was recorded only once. The DNA for the CDR3 is TGTGCCAAACAGGGGGGGACTATATACGAGCAGTACTTC. It codes for CAKQGGTIYEQYF. The V call is TRBV2, the J call TRBJ2-7; TRBD1 is a possible D gene (8 bases). The CDR3 has 13 residues. The germline gives CDR1 SNHLY, CDR2 FYNNEI. V lost 10 bases, J lost 4 bases, and 17 bases lay in between. Using reference TRBV2 and TRBJ2-7 for the parts outside the CDR3, the full variable domain is EPEVTQTPSHQVTQMGQEVILRCVPISNHLYFYWYRQILGQKVEFLVSFYNNEISEKSEIFDDQFSVERPDGSNFTLKIRSTKLEDSAMYFCAKQGGTIYEQYFGPGTRLTVT.

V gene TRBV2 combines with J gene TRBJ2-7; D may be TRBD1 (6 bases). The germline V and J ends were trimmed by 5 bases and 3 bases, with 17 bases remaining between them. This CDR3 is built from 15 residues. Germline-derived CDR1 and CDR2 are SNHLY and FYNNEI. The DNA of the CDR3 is TGTGCCAGCAGTCCCGTGGACAGTCTGAACTACGAGCAGTACTTC. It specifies CASSPVDSLNYEQYF.

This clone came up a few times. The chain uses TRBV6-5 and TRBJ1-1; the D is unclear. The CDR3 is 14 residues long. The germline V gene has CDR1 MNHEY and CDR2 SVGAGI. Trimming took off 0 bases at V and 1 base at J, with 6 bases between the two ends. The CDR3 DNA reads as TGTGCCAGCAGTTACTCGAGAGGGAACACTGAAGCTTTCTTT. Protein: CASSYSRGNTEAFF.

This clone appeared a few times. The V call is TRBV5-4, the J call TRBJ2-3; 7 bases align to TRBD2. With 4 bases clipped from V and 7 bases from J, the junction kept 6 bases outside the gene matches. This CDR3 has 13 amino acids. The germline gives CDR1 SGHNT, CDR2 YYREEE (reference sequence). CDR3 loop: CASSTGLLNTQYF. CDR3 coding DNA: TGTGCCAGCAGCACGGGACTACTTAATACGCAGTATTTT.

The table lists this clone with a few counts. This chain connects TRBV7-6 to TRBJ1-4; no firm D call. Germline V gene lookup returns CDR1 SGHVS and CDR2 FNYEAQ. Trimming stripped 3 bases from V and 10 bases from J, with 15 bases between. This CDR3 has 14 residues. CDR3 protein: CASSLGPNEGKLFF. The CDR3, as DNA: TGTGCCAGCAGCTTGGGCCCCAATGAAGGAAAACTGTTTTTT.

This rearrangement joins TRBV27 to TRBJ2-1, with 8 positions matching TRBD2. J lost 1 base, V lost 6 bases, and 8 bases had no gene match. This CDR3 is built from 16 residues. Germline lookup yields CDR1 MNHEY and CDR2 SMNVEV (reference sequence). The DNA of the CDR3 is TGTGCCAGCAGCGCGTCAGCGGGAGATTCCTACAATGAGCAGTTCTTC. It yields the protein CASSASAGDSYNEQFF.

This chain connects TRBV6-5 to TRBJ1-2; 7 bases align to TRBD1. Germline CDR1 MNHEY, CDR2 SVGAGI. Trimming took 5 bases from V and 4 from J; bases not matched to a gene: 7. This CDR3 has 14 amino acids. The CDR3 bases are TGTGCCAGCAGTGTCGACAGGGCCCCCTATGGCTACACCTTC. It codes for CASSVDRAPYGYTF.

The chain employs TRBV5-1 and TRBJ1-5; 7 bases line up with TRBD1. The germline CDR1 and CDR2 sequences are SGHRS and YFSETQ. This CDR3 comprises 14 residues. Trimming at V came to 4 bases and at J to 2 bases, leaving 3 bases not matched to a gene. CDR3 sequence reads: CASSPGQGNQPQHF. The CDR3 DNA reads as TGCGCCAGCAGCCCAGGACAGGGCAATCAGCCCCAGCATTTT.

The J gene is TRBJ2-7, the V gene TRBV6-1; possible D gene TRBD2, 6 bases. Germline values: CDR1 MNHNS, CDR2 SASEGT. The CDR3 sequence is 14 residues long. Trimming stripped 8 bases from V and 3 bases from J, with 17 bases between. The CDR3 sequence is CASGDGSGYYEQYF. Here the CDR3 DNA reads TGTGCCAGCGGCGACGGGAGCGGTTACTACGAGCAGTACTTC.

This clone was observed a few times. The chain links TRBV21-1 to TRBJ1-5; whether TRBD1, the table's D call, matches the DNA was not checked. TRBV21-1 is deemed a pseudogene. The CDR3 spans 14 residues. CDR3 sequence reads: CASSPGQGDQPQHF. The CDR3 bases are TGTGCCAGCAGCCCGGGGCAGGGGGATCAGCCCCAGCATTTT.

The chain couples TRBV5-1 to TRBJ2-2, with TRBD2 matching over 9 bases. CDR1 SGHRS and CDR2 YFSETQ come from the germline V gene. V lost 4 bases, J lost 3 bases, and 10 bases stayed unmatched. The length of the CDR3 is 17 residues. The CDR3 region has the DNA TGCGCCAGCAGCCGAACAAGTAGCGGGAGTTACACCGGGGAGCTGTTTTTT. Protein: CASSRTSSGSYTGELFF.